The entry that follows covers one T cell receptor (beta chain) sequence. What it binds is unknown. The data originate from a study of T-cell memory formation after mild COVID-19. For the study at large: Largely donor-specific TCR clusters were found.

Study-wide results and limits: The authors did not confirm SARS-CoV-2 specificity of second-wave clones peaking day 37. For contracting clones, CD4+ ones sat mainly in CM and EM, CD8+ in EMRA. CD4/CD8 balance characterized clones contracting day 15 to 85, and CD4+ skew characterized later expanders.

MiXCR, applied by TCRdb to the 5' RACE reads, yields one record per CDR3 protein. The sample has around 400,000 distinct CDR3 sequences; approximately 24% are singletons. Germline-derived CDR1 and CDR2 are LGHDT and YNNKEL (reference sequence). The CDR3 runs 13 residues. Trimming stripped 8 bases from V and 4 bases from J, with 13 bases between. This receptor was taken from an adult woman who had mild COVID-19 (a few samples of this study predate the infection). Cell type and time point are not known. The chain recombines TRBV3-1 with TRBJ2-3; a weak D match, TRBD1 (6 bases). The source material was PBMCs or a T cell subset sorted from them (not recorded which). As DNA, the CDR3 is TGTGCCAGCTTGAAGGCAGGGGCAGATACGCAGTATTTT. Translated: CASLKAGADTQYF.